Described below is a single T cell receptor (beta chain) sequence and its context. Other DNA sequences in the same sample also yield this CDR3. The data were taken from a study of shared clonotypes between healthy human individuals. The assay was immunoSEQ multiplex PCR, and TCRdb's table has in-frame clones only and misses some. Here the sample spans 950,000 to 1,300,000 clones, around four fifths being singletons. V lost 0 bases and J 3 bases, leaving 6 bases between the germline ends. Germline V gene lookup returns CDR1 MNHNY and CDR2 SVGAGI (reference sequence). The CDR3 is 13 amino acids. The chain is built from TRBV6-6 and TRBJ2-7; no definite D call. The TCR was taken from a man aged 18 to 29 in good health. Sequencing used memory CD4+ T cells sorted from blood. This sample's subset: CD45RA-negative fraction. CDR3 in amino acids: CASSYSPSYEQYF. In nucleotides, the CDR3 is TGTGCCAGCAGTTACTCGCCCAGCTACGAGCAGTACTTC.